A single sample gave rise to the 5 T cell receptor beta chains below, sequenced in a study of identical twins. TCRdb used MiXCR to reprocess the 5' RACE reads, holding one entry per CDR3 protein. The sample holds fewer than 900,000 distinct CDR3 sequences, 21% seen once. A further study also used this sample, focusing on T cells expressing NK-cell markers.

The specimen sequenced was PBMCs. These receptor sequences come from a woman aged 18-29 years in good health.

The CDR3 coding sequence is TGTGCCATCACTAGCGTCGACCCCTACAATGAGCAGTTCTTC. Translated: CAITSVDPYNEQFF. This chain uses TRBV12-3 or TRBV12-4 with TRBJ2-1; 7 bases fit TRBD2. The CDR3 has 14 residues. V lost 10 bases and J lost 2; bases outside the gene matches: 8.

The chain joins TRBV12-3 or TRBV12-4 to TRBJ1-5, with a possible D match to TRBD1 (6 bases). Trimming removed 6 bases from V and 4 bases from J, with 16 bases in between. CDR3 length equals 15 residues. CDR3 region: CASSSLWGANQPQHF. CDR3 nucleotides: TGTGCCAGCAGCTCCCTATGGGGGGCTAATCAGCCCCAGCATTTT.

Points on this clonotype: A much bigger clone sits one base away, suggesting this may be a read error. The chain links TRBV12-3 or TRBV12-4 to TRBJ2-1; a weak D match, TRBD2 (7 bases). The CDR3 length is 18 residues. V lost 6 bases, J lost 2 bases, and 23 bases lay in between. CDR3 residues: CASSPGAGVYAPYNEQFF. CDR3 DNA sequence: TGTGCCAGCAGCCCGGGGGCGGGGGTTTATGCCCCCTACAATGAGCAGTTCTTC.

This clonotype was found many times. The rearrangement links TRBV10-3 to TRBJ1-5; 7 bases are a match to TRBD1. This CDR3 comprises 13 residues. V trimming: 6 bases; J trimming: 6 bases; junction bases outside the gene matches: 5. Germline loops: CDR1 ENHRY, CDR2 SYGVKD. The CDR3 DNA follows: TGTGCCATCAGAGGACAGGTCGGTCAGCCCCAGCATTTT. Amino acid sequence: CAIRGQVGQPQHF.

This chain links TRBV11-1 with TRBJ2-3, with D perhaps TRBD2 (7 bases). V gave up 11 bases and J gave up 5 bases, with 20 bases separating them. The CDR3 spans 14 residues. Germline CDR1 SGHAT, CDR2 FQDESV (reference sequence). CDR3 DNA: TGTGCCTCCGAGAGGGGGGGGGCCGTAGATACGCAGTATTTT. Translated, it gives CASERGGAVDTQYF. The full variable domain, with the rest looked up from reference TRBV11-1 and TRBJ2-3, is EAEVAQSPRYKITEKSQAVAFWCDPISGHATLYWYRQILGQGPELLVQFQDESVVDDSQLPKDRFSAERLKGVDSTLKIQPAELGDSAMYLCASERGGAVDTQYFGPGTRLTVL.